The entry below describes one TCR beta chain. Generated by immunoSEQ multiplex PCR, the TCRdb table keeps only in-frame clones and is missing some. The sample includes fewer than 350,000 clones, 85% of them seen just once. This sample is part of a study of blood T cell repertoires in COVID-19. As for the study in general: Samples taken during acute and convalescent COVID-19 were collected in the United States, Italy and Spain. From T cells, B-cell-depleted T cells, or PBMCs came the material, which was cDNA or gDNA.

Participant ages covered roughly 18 to 89 years across some 25 US areas. This CDR3 is built from 16 residues. Germline V gene sequence: CDR1 SGHTA, CDR2 FQGNSA. The ends were cut back, 2 bases at V and 3 bases at J, with 13 bases in the middle. The sequenced sample was PBMCs or T cells enriched from blood (not recorded which). The TCR originated in a woman between 25 and 40 years old who had been exposed to COVID-19. The chain couples TRBV7-2 to TRBJ1-4; D is uncertain. The CDR3 nucleotides read TGTGCCAGCAGCTTACAGTCAGTTCTGGCTAATGAAAAACTGTTTTTT. It is translated as CASSLQSVLANEKLFF. Looking up the rest from reference TRBV7-2 and TRBJ1-4 gives the full variable domain: GAGVSQSPSNKVTEKGKDVELRCDPISGHTALYWYRQSLGQGLEFLIYFQGNSAPDKSGLPSDRFSAERTGGSVSTLTIQRTQQEDSAVYLCASSLQSVLANEKLFFGSGTQLSVL.